This entry lists 13 T cell receptor beta chains sequenced from one sample in a study of T cell responses to AZD1222 COVID-19 vaccine. The data were produced by immunoSEQ multiplex PCR, yet TCRdb's version contains in-frame clones alone and is incomplete. The sample includes 100,000 to 120,000 clones, around 85% of them seen just once. The starting material was peripheral blood, obtained on day 0 of AZD1222 vaccination. All receptors derive from an adult in good health.

This clone has more than one count but fewer than ten. V gene TRBV5-1 combines with J gene TRBJ2-7; the D gene is possibly TRBD2 (5 bases). The CDR3 covers 14 residues. Germline CDR1 and CDR2: SGHRS and YFSETQ. Trimming removed 3 bases from V and 2 bases from J, with 12 bases in between. CDR3 region: CASSWSGTPYEQYF. The CDR3 DNA sequence: TGCGCCAGCAGCTGGAGCGGAACCCCCTACGAGCAGTACTTC.

The V gene is TRBV2, the J gene TRBJ1-2, with unresolved D. Germline assignment: CDR1 SNHLY and CDR2 FYNNEI. Trimming shortened V by 6 bases and J by 4 bases, and 12 bases separated the two germline ends. The CDR3 length is 13 residues. The DNA of the CDR3 is TGTGCCAGCAGGGAAAGTCCTGTCTATGGCTACACCTTC. It specifies CASRESPVYGYTF.

The rearrangement links TRBV10-2 to TRBJ2-7; no firm D call. The CDR3 is 12 residues long. Trimming left V 6 bases short and J 3 bases short, with 9 bases between. Germline V gene data show CDR1 as WSHSY and CDR2 as SAAADI. The CDR3 nucleotides are TGCGCCAGCAGGAGTCCCAACTACGAGCAGTACTTC. Its translation: CASRSPNYEQYF.

CDR3 nucleotide sequence: TGTGCCAGTAGTCTCCTGACAGGGAACACTGAAGCTTTCTTT. It translates to CASSLLTGNTEAFF. J is TRBJ1-1 and V is TRBV19; a weak D match, TRBD1 (6 bases). Between the trimmed V and J ends, which lost 5 bases and 1 base, there was a span of 11 bases. CDR1 LNHDA and CDR2 SQIVND come from the germline V gene (reference sequence). This CDR3 has 14 residues.

The chain combines TRBV25-1 with TRBJ2-2; tentative D call: TRBD1 (5 bases). Trimming shortened V by 0 bases and J by 3 bases, and 5 bases separated the two germline ends. CDR3 size: 14 residues. Germline V CDR1 and CDR2: MGHDK, SYGVNS. CDR3 sequence reads: CASSEYRDTGELFF. CDR3 coding DNA: TGTGCCAGCAGTGAATACAGGGACACCGGGGAGCTGTTTTTT.

This rearrangement joins TRBV7-2 to TRBJ2-7; the match to TRBD1 covers 9 bases. The CDR3 extends over 14 amino acids. With 8 bases clipped from V and 3 bases from J, the junction kept 8 bases outside the gene matches. In germline, CDR1 is SGHTA, CDR2 FQGNSA. The DNA of the CDR3 is TGTGCCAGCGGCCGGCCGGGACAGGGCTACGAGCAGTACTTC. Translation: CASGRPGQGYEQYF. Supplemented by reference TRBV7-2 and TRBJ2-7, the full variable domain reads GAGVSQSPSNKVTEKGKDVELRCDPISGHTALYWYRQSLGQGLEFLIYFQGNSAPDKSGLPSDRFSAERTGGSVSTLTIQRTQQEDSAVYLCASGRPGQGYEQYFGPGTRLTVT.

This clone showed up just a few times. The chain couples TRBV5-4 to TRBJ1-1, with no clear D. The germline CDR1 and CDR2 sequences are SGHNT and YYREEE (reference sequence). Trimming left V 4 bases short and J 1 base short, with 8 bases between. The CDR3 spans 13 residues. The CDR3 nucleotides read TGTGCCAGCAGCGGTTGGGGGAACACTGAAGCTTTCTTT. It yields the protein CASSGWGNTEAFF.

The chain combines TRBV7-2 with TRBJ2-7; the match to TRBD1 covers 7 bases. The length of the CDR3 is 14 residues. Trimming cost V 2 bases and J 2 bases; bases outside gene matches: 3. In germline, CDR1 is SGHTA, CDR2 FQGNSA. The CDR3 region is CASSLYRGPYEQYF. The CDR3 nucleotides are TGTGCCAGCAGCTTATACAGGGGACCCTACGAGCAGTACTTC.

This chain joins TRBV2 and TRBJ2-1; maybe TRBD1 (7 bases). CDR1 is SNHLY and CDR2 is FYNNEI in the germline V gene. This CDR3 has 14 amino acids. V lost 3 bases to trimming and J lost 7 bases, with 13 bases between them. The CDR3 DNA reads TGTGCCAGCAGTGATTGGGCAGGGGGGAATGAGCAGTTCTTC. Protein product: CASSDWAGGNEQFF.

This clone came up once. The J gene is TRBJ1-1, the V gene TRBV4-1, with D tentatively TRBD1 (5 bases). Trimming shortened V by 0 bases and J by 5 bases, and 13 bases separated the two germline ends. The CDR3 is 15 amino acids. Germline V gene data show CDR1 as MGHRA and CDR2 as YSYEKL. The CDR3 region has the DNA TGCGCCAGCAGCCAAGACGGGGGAATGAGGACTGAAGCTTTCTTT. Its protein is CASSQDGGMRTEAFF.

This rearrangement joins TRBV5-1 to TRBJ1-1; 9 bases are a match to TRBD1. Trimming took 4 bases from V and 2 from J; bases not matched to a gene: 6. The CDR3 is made up of 15 amino acids. Germline values: CDR1 SGHRS, CDR2 YFSETQ. This CDR3 reads CASSRDRDLNTEAFF. In nucleotides, the CDR3 is TGCGCCAGCAGCAGGGACAGGGATCTCAACACTGAAGCTTTCTTT.

This clone has just a few counts. This chain joins TRBV10-3 and TRBJ1-5; perhaps TRBD1 as D (6 bases). Germline CDR1 reads ENHRY; CDR2 reads SYGVKD. This CDR3 is built from 15 residues. V was pared by 2 bases and J by 6 bases, with 14 bases between. The chain's CDR3 is CAISEPAGAGQPQHF. As DNA, the CDR3 is TGTGCCATCAGTGAGCCCGCAGGGGCTGGTCAGCCCCAGCATTTT.

The chain recombines TRBV7-8 with TRBJ1-1; 8 bases agree with TRBD1. The germline gives CDR1 SGHVS, CDR2 FQNEAQ. The ends lost 5 bases at V and 0 bases at J; junction bases unmatched: 5. This CDR3 contains 15 residues. CDR3 in amino acids: CASSPATGVNTEAFF. The CDR3, as DNA: TGTGCCAGCAGCCCGGCGACAGGGGTGAACACTGAAGCTTTCTTT.